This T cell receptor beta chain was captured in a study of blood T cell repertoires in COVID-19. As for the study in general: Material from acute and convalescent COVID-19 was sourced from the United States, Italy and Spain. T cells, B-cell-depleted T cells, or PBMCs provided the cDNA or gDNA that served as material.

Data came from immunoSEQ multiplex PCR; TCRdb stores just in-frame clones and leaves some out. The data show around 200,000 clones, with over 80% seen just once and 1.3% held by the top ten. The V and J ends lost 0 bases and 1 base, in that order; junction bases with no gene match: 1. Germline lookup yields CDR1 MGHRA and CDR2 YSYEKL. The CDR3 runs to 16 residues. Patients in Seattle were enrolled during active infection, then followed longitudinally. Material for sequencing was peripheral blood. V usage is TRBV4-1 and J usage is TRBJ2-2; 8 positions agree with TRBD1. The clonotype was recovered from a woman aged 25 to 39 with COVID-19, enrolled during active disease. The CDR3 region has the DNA TGCGCCAGCAGCCAAGAGACAGGGGAGAACACCGGGGAGCTGTTTTTT. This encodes CASSQETGENTGELFF.